This T cell receptor (beta chain) was profiled in a study of CD8 T cells in ankylosing spondylitis. As the method for making TCR beta libraries, quantitative 5'-RACE with molecular barcodes was used. TCRdb reprocessed the 5' RACE reads via MiXCR and lists one record per CDR3 protein. Altogether a few hundred thousand distinct CDR3 sequences are present, around 24% being singletons, with the ten largest covering about 15%. Germline V gene data show CDR1 as MDHEN and CDR2 as SYDVKM. This CDR3 contains 17 residues. Trimming pared 6 bases from V and 7 bases from J, leaving 25 bases between. Broader study findings: Those disease-linked clones were CD8+; they were also relatively rare in peripheral blood. Significantly higher representation of disease-linked clones was reported for matched ankylosing spondylitis synovial fluid. Made up of fewer than ten highly homologous variants, a TCR beta motif appeared characteristic of ankylosing spondylitis blood. In reactive arthritis synovial fluid and blood, some motif variants had been reported before.

This clonotype appeared many times. Its antigen is not known. The source material was blood, either unsorted or a sorted T cell fraction (not recorded which). The chain employs TRBV28 and TRBJ2-1; D is possibly TRBD2 (6 bases). This TCR was sampled from a male donor with ankylosing spondylitis. Written as DNA, the CDR3 is TGTGCCAGCAGCCTTAGCGGAGCCACCGGTCGTAGGAATGAGCAGTTCTTC. Translated: CASSLSGATGRRNEQFF.